These T cell receptor beta chains were read from a single sample in a study of cytomegalovirus exposure and HLA in healthy donors. Only in-frame clones appear in the TCRdb table, and some are missing; sequencing was by immunoSEQ multiplex PCR. The repertoire has 80,000 to 100,000 clones, roughly 63% of them found once; the top ten carry approximately 16%. Sequencing was done on a sample of PBMCs. Receptors were obtained from a middle-aged woman in good health and CMV-seropositive. Both conserved end residues are part of each CDR3. D genes are given only for firm matches. Size is omitted from some rows. Given values are once, few, many or a class for expanded clones.

V gene	CDR3 length	J gene	D gene	clone size	CDR3 DNA	CDR3 protein
TRBV7-8	15	TRBJ2-4	-	once	TGTGCCAGCAGCTTAGAGCTGGGGGCTGCGTACATTCAGTACTTC	CASSLELGAAYIQYF
TRBV18	15	TRBJ1-1	-	-	TGTGCCAGCTCACCACCGAGGGGGGGTGGCACTGAAGCTTTCTTT	CASSPPRGGGTEAFF
TRBV27	15	TRBJ1-5	-	-	TGTGCCAGCAGCCCCCGGGACGGGAGCCATCAGCCCCAGCATTTT	CASSPRDGSHQPQHF
TRBV7-9	12	TRBJ1-5	-	once	TGTGCCAGCAGCATCGGGGATCAGCCCCAGCATTTT	CASSIGDQPQHF
TRBV7-9	12	TRBJ1-1	-	few	TGTGCCAGCAGCCCTGATTTTCGGGAGGCTTTCTTT	CASSPDFREAFF
TRBV4-2	18	TRBJ2-7	TRBD2	-	TGTGCCAGCAGCCAAGATGACCCCTGGACTAGTCGCGGCTACGAGCAGTACTTC	CASSQDDPWTSRGYEQYF
TRBV6-4	15	TRBJ1-2	-	-	TGTGCCAGCAGTGAACAGTTTTCGGGGGGCTATGGCTACACCTTC	CASSEQFSGGYGYTF
TRBV29-1	14	TRBJ2-7	-	once	TGCAGCGTTGAACGGCAGGATTACCCCTACGAGCAGTACTTC	CSVERQDYPYEQYF
TRBV11-2	18	TRBJ2-3	TRBD2	-	TGTGCCAGCAGCTTATTTAGCGGGAGAATACCCGCAACAGATACGCAGTATTTT	CASSLFSGRIPATDTQYF
TRBV28	14	TRBJ1-2	TRBD1	once	TGTGCCAGCAGGACAGGGGGCGCGAGGGATGGCTACACCTTC	CASRTGGARDGYTF
TRBV19	13	TRBJ1-3	TRBD1	-	TGTGCCAGCGACAGGGGACCCGGAAACACCATATATTTT	CASDRGPGNTIYF
TRBV27	14	TRBJ1-1	-	-	TGTGCCAGCAGTTTTGGCAGGGTGAACACTGAAGCTTTCTTT	CASSFGRVNTEAFF
TRBV7-9	16	TRBJ2-1	TRBD1	-	TGTGCCAGCAGCCCCCCGAGACAGGGTAAAGAACCATTGCAGTTCTTC	CASSPPRQGKEPLQFF
TRBV18	14	TRBJ1-1	TRBD1	-	TGTGCCAGCTCCCGGGACAGCCGAGACTCGGAAGCTTTCTTT	CASSRDSRDSEAFF
TRBV7-9	11	TRBJ2-5	-	-	TGTGCCAGCAGCCGCCGGGAGACCCAGTACTTC	CASSRRETQYF
TRBV7-9	18	TRBJ1-1	TRBD1	few	TGTGCCAGCAGCCCGAACCTGCGGACAGGGGGCGCGAACACTGAAGCTTTCTTT	CASSPNLRTGGANTEAFF
TRBV9	14	TRBJ2-1	-	-	TGTGCCAGCAGCGGACAGGTTGACGTTGGTCAGCAGTTCTTC	CASSGQVDVGQQFF
TRBV19	14	TRBJ1-2	TRBD1	-	TGTGCCAGTAGGGGACCGGGACAGGGCACGGGCTACACCTTC	CASRGPGQGTGYTF
TRBV7-2	17	TRBJ1-3	-	-	TGTGCCAGCAGCTTAGCGGTCCAGGGCCGCTCTGGAAACACCATATATTTT	CASSLAVQGRSGNTIYF
TRBV7-6	14	TRBJ2-3	-	-	TGTGCCAGCAGCTTAGGGTTTCTCGGGGATACGCAGTATTTT	CASSLGFLGDTQYF
TRBV7-9	12	TRBJ2-7	-	once	TGTGCCAGCAGCTCCTCCCCCTACGAGCAGTACTTC	CASSSSPYEQYF
TRBV28	16	TRBJ2-7	TRBD1	-	TGTGCCAGCAGGCCCTCGGAACAGGGGGCGACCTACGAGCAGTACTTC	CASRPSEQGATYEQYF
TRBV30	11	TRBJ1-2	-	once	TGTGCCTGGGGACAGAACTATGGCTACACCTTC	CAWGQNYGYTF
TRBV5-1	15	TRBJ2-2	-	-	TGCGCCAGCAGCTTACACCAGGGGGAGGCCGGGGAGCTGTTTTTT	CASSLHQGEAGELFF
TRBV7-9	12	TRBJ2-1	-	-	TGTGCCAGCAGCTACCCTGGGGGGGACACGGTCTTC	CASSYPGGDTVF
TRBV7-2	14	TRBJ1-1	-	-	TGTGCCAGCAGTGAGGGTTATACGAACACTGAAGCTTTCTTT	CASSEGYTNTEAFF
TRBV30	12	TRBJ1-2	-	few	TGTGCCTGGAGTAACAGGGTGAATGGCTACACCTTC	CAWSNRVNGYTF
TRBV6-5	14	TRBJ2-7	TRBD1	medium-sized	TGTGCCAGCAGCCCCGGGACAGGAAGATACGAGCAGTACTTC	CASSPGTGRYEQYF
TRBV5-4	16	TRBJ2-7	TRBD2	-	TGTGCCAGCAGCACGGTCCCCGGACTAGCGGGGAGCGAGCAGTACTTC	CASSTVPGLAGSEQYF
TRBV4-3	14	TRBJ2-5	TRBD1	-	TGCGCCAGCAGCCAGGGACAGAGGGTGGAGACCCAGTACTTC	CASSQGQRVETQYF
TRBV7-9	12	TRBJ2-7	-	-	TGTGCCAGCAGCTCGACTAGTTCCGAGCAGTACTTC	CASSSTSSEQYF
TRBV19	13	TRBJ1-4	-	few	TGTGCCAGTAGTAGGGGAGTTAATGAAAAACTGTTTTTT	CASSRGVNEKLFF
TRBV2	13	TRBJ1-1	TRBD1	-	TGTGCCAGCGAGAGACAGGGGGACACTGAAGCTTTCTTT	CASERQGDTEAFF
TRBV30	11	TRBJ2-7	-	few	TGTGCCTGGAGTCCCTTGCGGGAGCAGTACTTC	CAWSPLREQYF
TRBV5-1	13	TRBJ2-3	TRBD1	once	TGCGCCAGCAGCCTCTGGACAGGGGATACGCAGTATTTT	CASSLWTGDTQYF
TRBV6-6	13	TRBJ2-6	-	few	TGTGCCAGCAGGGAGACTGGGGCCAACGTCCTGACTTTC	CASRETGANVLTF
TRBV10-3	13	TRBJ2-1	TRBD1	-	TGTGCCGTCAGGGACAGGGTTCGCAATGAGCAGTTCTTC	CAVRDRVRNEQFF
TRBV2	16	TRBJ2-2	TRBD2	few	TGTGCCAGCAGTAGAGGCGGGAGGGCGAACACCGGGGAGCTGTTTTTT	CASSRGGRANTGELFF
TRBV5-8	14	TRBJ1-5	TRBD1	-	TGTGCCAGCAGAGAGAGACAGGGGAGTCAGCCCCAGCATTTT	CASRERQGSQPQHF
TRBV6-5	16	TRBJ2-5	TRBD2	-	TGTGCCAGCAGTTACCTGGGAGGGACTACTCAAGAGACCCAGTACTTC	CASSYLGGTTQETQYF
TRBV5-1	15	TRBJ2-6	TRBD2	-	TGCGCCAGCACCCTCGGGGGGGCTGGGGCCAACGTCCTGACTTTC	CASTLGGAGANVLTF
TRBV4-1	18	TRBJ2-1	TRBD2	-	TGCGCCAGCAGCCAGACGCCGTTGAATAGCGGGTGGAACAATGAGCAGTTCTTC	CASSQTPLNSGWNNEQFF
TRBV30	15	TRBJ2-5	TRBD2	-	TGTGCCTGGAGTGTACTAGCGGGAACCCAAGAGACCCAGTACTTC	CAWSVLAGTQETQYF
TRBV19	12	TRBJ2-1	TRBD1	-	TGTGCCAGCGGGACAGGGTACAATGAGCAGTTCTTC	CASGTGYNEQFF
TRBV28	15	TRBJ1-1	TRBD1	few	TGTGCCAGCAGTCCAGGGGGCGCGAGCTTCACTGAAGCTTTCTTT	CASSPGGASFTEAFF
TRBV27	15	TRBJ2-1	-	-	TGTGCCAGCAGTTTACTCCCCCCTATTGACAATGAGCAGTTCTTC	CASSLLPPIDNEQFF
TRBV6-5	13	TRBJ2-1	-	-	TGTGCCAGCAGTTACAATCTAGCTAAGGAGCAGTTCTTC	CASSYNLAKEQFF